This TCR beta chain came from a study of response to subunit inactivated influenza vaccine (dated by TCRdb to 2017 to 2018). Study-wide context: The study used deep quantitative T cell receptor repertoire profiling to track responses to a trivalent subunit inactivated influenza vaccine.

Points the paper makes about the study in general: It was suggested by the authors that each seasonal influenza vaccination may recruit only a limited number of new T cells.

The library came from RT-PCR. Sequenced on an Illumina HiSeq 2500. In-frame beta chains were kept once TCRdb had trimmed the public reads at Q25 with fastp and called clones with MiXCR. Each CDR3 protein gets just one entry, which takes the most common genes and DNA from the rows behind it. The sample has fewer than 700,000 distinct CDR3 sequences on record, 10% to 15% of them singletons. Jointly, the top ten make up about an eighth of the sample. The germline ends are 12 bases apart after V is trimmed by 6 bases and J by 0 bases. Sequences DFQATT (CDR1) and SNEGSKA (CDR2) are obtained from the germline V gene (reference sequence). The CDR3 has 13 amino acids, counting the end cysteine and phenylalanine. Kept here is only the CDR3 DNA, which spans 39 bases and is read in frame from base 1. The time point label, as the study defines it: 45 to 50 days after influenza vaccine administration. In regard to this clonotype: The target of this receptor is not known. No base quality values were provided; no much bigger clone lies one nucleotide off.

The V and J genes are TRBV20-1 and TRBJ2-7; tentative D gene TRBD2, with 5 bases matching. The TCR originated in a man in his fifties or sixties who received an inactivated influenza vaccine. Donor details come from another sample of the same person, matched by shared clones. Specimen: PBMCs from blood, collected roughly 45 days after vaccination. The CDR3 has the sequence CSAREPNSYEQYF. The nucleotides read TGCAGTGCGAGGGAGCCGAACTCCTACGAGCAGTACTTC.